What follows is one T cell receptor (beta chain) and its context. This specimen comes from a study of T cells in women clearing cervical HPV infection. Each participant carried one incident cervical HPV16 infection only. Produced via immunoSEQ multiplex PCR; TCRdb's table is partial and in-frame only. Here the sample table reports about 30,000 clones. The source of this sequence is a woman between 18 and 69 years old with a cervical HPV16 infection that either progressed to CIN3+ or cleared (not recorded which). Sequenced material: blood buffy coat.

The DNA read from the CDR3 is TGCGCCAGCAGTGACCGGGGGACTCCGGACAATGAG. This translates into CASSDRGTPDNE. The entire CDR3 reads CASSDRGTPDNEQFF. The chain joins TRBV10-1 to TRBJ2-1, with D maybe TRBD2 (6 bases). The read terminates 3 residues before the CDR3 end, so the remaining end is supplied by the germline J gene. The V gene's germline CDR1 is WNHNN and CDR2 SYGVQD (reference sequence). The CDR3 sequence is 15 residues long. Trimming took 3 bases from V and 5 from J, leaving 14 bases between them.